This TCR beta chain comes out of a study of vaccination and CD4 T cells after COVID-19 (dated 2022 in TCRdb). The study in broad terms: Six males and four females were included in the convalescent cohort, with two Hispanic individuals, seven Caucasians, two Asians and one multiracial person represented. Participants got two doses of the Pfizer-BioNTech BNT162b2 vaccine (n=8) or two doses of the Moderna mRNA-1273 vaccine (n=2). Post-COVID blood samples were collected from convalescent patients a median of about 92 days after diagnosis, with a range of about 35 to 180 days. Post-vaccine blood samples were obtained a median of approximately 74 days after the second vaccine dose, with a range of about 12 to 241 days. Culture stimuli were overlapping spike peptide pools from SARS-CoV-2 and from the common cold coronaviruses HCoV-NL63, HCoV-OC43 and HCoV-229E. Control cultures used a CEFX viral epitope pool as positive control, an HIV-1 Nef peptide pool as negative control, or no peptide. In ten to eleven COVID-19 convalescent patients and a handful of infection-naive healthy vaccine recipients, the spike-specific CD4+ TCR repertoire before mRNA vaccination was compared with the repertoire after mRNA vaccination. In an earlier paper using these donors, memory CD4+ T cell crossreactivity between SARS-CoV-2 and common cold coronavirus spike proteins was assessed at the TCR clonotype level. Study-wide findings and limitations: An increase in the median number of SARS-CoV-2-reactive clonotypes from 21 after infection to approximately 41 after vaccination was observed, but the change was not found to be significant. In convalescent patients, a median around 90% of post-vaccine SARS-CoV-2-reactive clones were detected only after vaccination, and vaccine-specific priming was suggested by this finding. In convalescent patients, nearly all vaccine-specific clones (304 of 307) were found to be mono-reactive for SARS-CoV-2 spike rather than cross-reactive with common cold coronaviruses. Relatively few convalescent patients were included in the study, and early timepoints after natural infection were not analyzed.

About this clonotype: Its antigen remains unidentified. No base quality information exists; no much larger clone differs at one position.

Interpreted using the paper, the treatment or condition label stands for: roughly 11-day PBMC culture with coronavirus spike peptide pools or control peptides (ViraFEST assay). CD4+ T cells from unexposed donors were collected before the COVID-19 pandemic (2011-2018). The ViraFEST assay, used in the study, expanded antigen-specific T cells with peptide pools and then identified the expanded clonotypes through TCR sequencing. Approximately 2.1 million PBMCs per well were cultured in IMDM with roughly 5.5% human AB serum and 7.5 to 10 IU/ml IL-2, plus 10 ug/ml peptide pools. On days 3 and 7, half of the culture medium was replaced with fresh IL-2-containing medium. Once the cells had been in culture for about 10 days, the EasySep CD4+ T cell isolation kit was used to isolate CD4+ T cells by negative selection. As far as cell numbers permitted, CD4+ T cells from unexposed donors were tested for reactivity against SARS-CoV-2 S and N as well as four spike pools from common cold coronaviruses. Ficoll-Paque Plus gradient centrifugation was used to isolate PBMCs from whole blood, and the isolated PBMCs were then either used fresh or cryopreserved at -140C. In general, triplicate wells were set up for every culture condition. The leukapheresis product for the unexposed donors was obtained through commercial purchase.

The library was obtained by PCR. DNA from cultured CD4+ T cells was subjected to TCR sequencing with the Oncomine TCR Beta short-read assay at the Johns Hopkins FTIC core. The QIAamp micro DNA kit was used to extract genomic DNA from the cultured CD4+ T cells. Oncomine TCR Beta libraries from cultured CD4+ T cells were pooled with unique dual indexes and sequenced on an Illumina iSeq 100. Concerning the study's data processing: Non-productive sequences were removed, and CDR3s not starting with C, not ending with F or W, or shorter than 7 amino acids were discarded. The MANAFEST web application identified antigen-specific clonotypes by comparing peptide-stimulated wells against reference wells and other culture wells. Positive clones required FDR below 0.05, an odds ratio above 5, and productive frequency above 0.1% in at least two of three replicate wells. Clonotypes that were significantly expanded in both SARS-CoV-2 spike wells and at least one common cold coronavirus spike condition were defined as cross-reactive. CDR3 homology was assessed with Levenshtein distances (stringdist) and unrooted phylogenetic trees (ape) in R version 3.6.1. TCRdb redid the processing of the public reads, applying fastp at Q25 and MiXCR, and retained in-frame beta chains. Rows are unified per CDR3 protein, each entry keeping the most common DNA and genes. The V and J calls were not made by the authors but by TCRdb's processing. This sample comprises thousands of distinct CDR3 sequences, approximately 51% of them detected only once. The biggest ten clones account for 17% of the sample.

From V the trimming removes 4 bases and from J it removes 7 bases, while the gene matches leave 8 bases of the junction unaccounted for. The CDR3 runs 16 residues from the cysteine to the phenylalanine. The sequence is cut down to CDR3 DNA, 48 bases in frame from base 1. CDR1 and CDR2 are drawn from the germline V gene: MGHDK, SYGVNS. Material: CD4+ T cells from blood, cultured in vitro. The rearrangement joined TRBV25-1 to TRBJ1-6, and 9 junction bases match TRBD1. The origin of this receptor is a human donor in good health. For the CDR3, the sequence is CASSAEGQGQNSPLHF. The nucleotides read TGTGCCAGCAGTGCTGAGGGACAGGGTCAGAATTCACCCCTCCACTTT.